This T cell receptor (beta chain) was captured in a study of blood T cell repertoires in COVID-19. Per the germline V gene, CDR1 is SGHAT and CDR2 is FQNNGV. The CDR3 sequence is 13 residues long. V was clipped by 5 bases and J by 5 bases, with 12 bases between them. Profiled with immunoSEQ multiplex PCR; TCRdb holds only in-frame clones, not every one. The sample consists of fewer than 200,000 clones, roughly 84% of them appearing once. Sequencing input: PBMCs or T cells enriched from blood (not recorded which). This TCR came from a woman in her thirties who had been exposed to COVID-19. The chain couples TRBV11-2 to TRBJ1-2; D is ambiguous. As DNA, the CDR3 is TGTGCCAGCAGCCCGATTAGGACTTATGGCTACACCTTC. Its translation: CASSPIRTYGYTF. Full variable domain (rest looked up from reference TRBV11-2 and TRBJ1-2): EAGVAQSPRYKIIEKRQSVAFWCNPISGHATLYWYQQILGQGPKLLIQFQNNGVVDDSQLPKDRFSAERLKGVDSTLKIQPAKLEDSAVYLCASSPIRTYGYTFGSGTRLTVV.